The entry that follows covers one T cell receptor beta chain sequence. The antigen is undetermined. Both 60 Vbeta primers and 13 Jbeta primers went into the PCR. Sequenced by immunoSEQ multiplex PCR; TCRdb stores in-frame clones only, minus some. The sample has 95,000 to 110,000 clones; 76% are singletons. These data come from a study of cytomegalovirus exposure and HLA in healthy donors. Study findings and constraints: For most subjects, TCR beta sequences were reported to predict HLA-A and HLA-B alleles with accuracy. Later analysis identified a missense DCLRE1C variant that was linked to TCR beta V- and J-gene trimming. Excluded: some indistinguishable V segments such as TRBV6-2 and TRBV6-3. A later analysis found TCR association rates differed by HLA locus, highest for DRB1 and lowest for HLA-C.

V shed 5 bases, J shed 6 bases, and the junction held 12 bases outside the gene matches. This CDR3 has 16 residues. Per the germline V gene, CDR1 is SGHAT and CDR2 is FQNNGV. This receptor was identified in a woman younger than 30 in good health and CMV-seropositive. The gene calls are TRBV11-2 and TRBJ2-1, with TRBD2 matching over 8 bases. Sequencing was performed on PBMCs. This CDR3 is CASSPIAGNVFNEQFF. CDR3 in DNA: TGTGCCAGCAGCCCAATAGCGGGAAACGTATTCAATGAGCAGTTCTTC.